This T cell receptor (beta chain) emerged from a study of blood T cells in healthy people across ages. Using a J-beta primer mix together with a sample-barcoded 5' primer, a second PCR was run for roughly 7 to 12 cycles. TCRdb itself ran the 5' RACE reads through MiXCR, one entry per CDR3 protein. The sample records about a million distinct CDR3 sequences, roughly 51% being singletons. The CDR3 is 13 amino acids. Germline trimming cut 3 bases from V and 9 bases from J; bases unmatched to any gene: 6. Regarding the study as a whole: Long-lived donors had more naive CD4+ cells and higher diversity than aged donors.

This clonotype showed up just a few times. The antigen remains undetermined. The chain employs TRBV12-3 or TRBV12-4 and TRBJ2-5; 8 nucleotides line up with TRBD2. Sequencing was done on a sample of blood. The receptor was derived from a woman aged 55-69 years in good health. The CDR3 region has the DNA TGTGCCAGCAGTTTGTTCGGGACTAGGGCCCAGTACTTC. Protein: CASSLFGTRAQYF.